The rows below give T cell receptor beta chains drawn from one sample of a study of Ad26.COV2.S vaccination and SARS-CoV-2 variants. TCRdb's copy holds only in-frame clones and misses some; the assay was immunoSEQ multiplex PCR. The table includes about 480,000 clones, around nine tenths detected once. Material: peripheral blood, obtained in a trial of Ad26.COV2.S vaccine versus placebo. Receptors originate from a person aged 18-60 years who received the Ad26.COV2.S COVID-19 vaccine or a placebo. Each CDR3 is given with its conserved first and last residue. D genes are given only for firm matches. Some rows have no size entry. The others give once, few or many, or a class for an expanded clone.

clone_size,v_call,cdr3_length,d_call,j_call,cdr3_nt,cdr3_aa
NA,TRBV5-1,13,TRBD1,TRBJ2-7,TGCGCCAGCAGTAGGGGACAGACCTACGAGCAGTACTTC,CASSRGQTYEQYF
NA,TRBV28,15,NA,TRBJ1-4,TGTGCCAGCAGTTTAATCCCTGCAACTAATGAAAAACTGTTTTTT,CASSLIPATNEKLFF
NA,TRBV9,16,NA,TRBJ2-3,TGTGCCAGCAGCGTAGGAGTGACTGCTAGCACAGATACGCAGTATTTT,CASSVGVTASTDTQYF
NA,TRBV7-2,12,NA,TRBJ2-7,TGTGCCAGCAGACCTAGCTCCTACGAGCAGTACTTC,CASRPSSYEQYF
NA,TRBV2,15,NA,TRBJ1-2,TGTGCCAGCAGCCAACTCGATCAGGCGACGTCGGGCTACACCTTC,CASSQLDQATSGYTF
NA,TRBV7-9,13,NA,TRBJ1-5,TGTGCCAGCGCCCTTACGAGCGGTCAGCCCCAGCATTTT,CASALTSGQPQHF
NA,TRBV9,15,NA,TRBJ2-1,TGTGCCAGCAGCGTAGAGGCTAGCAGCTACAATGAGCAGTTCTTC,CASSVEASSYNEQFF
NA,TRBV18,15,NA,TRBJ1-1,TGTGCCAGCTCACCAGATCGGGGCCAGAACACTGAAGCTTTCTTT,CASSPDRGQNTEAFF
NA,TRBV28,14,NA,TRBJ1-2,TGTGCCAGCAGTTTAATAATAGGGGGTTCGGGCTACACCTTC,CASSLIIGGSGYTF
NA,TRBV2,15,TRBD2,TRBJ2-1,TGTGCCAGCCAACCCGGGACTATACCAAACAATGAGCAGTTCTTC,CASQPGTIPNNEQFF
NA,TRBV7-6,17,NA,TRBJ2-2,TGTGCCAGCAGCCAGACCCATGGGGGAGGACTCACCGGGGAGCTGTTTTTT,CASSQTHGGGLTGELFF
NA,TRBV27,15,TRBD2,TRBJ2-1,TGTGCCAGCAGCGCGACTAGCGGGACAAACAATGAGCAGTTCTTC,CASSATSGTNNEQFF
NA,TRBV30,15,NA,TRBJ1-2,TGTGCCTGGAGTCCCACAGACCAAGCTAACTATGGCTACACCTTC,CAWSPTDQANYGYTF
NA,TRBV7-2,15,NA,TRBJ2-2,TGTGCCAGCAGCTCCCGACAGGTGAACACCGGGGAGCTGTTTTTT,CASSSRQVNTGELFF
NA,TRBV6-6,16,NA,TRBJ1-2,TGTGCCAGCAGCCCCTATTCTAGACAGCCAAAACACGGCTACACCTTC,CASSPYSRQPKHGYTF
NA,TRBV19,15,NA,TRBJ2-2,TGTGCCAGTAGAATAACAAATACGAACACCGGGGAGCTGTTTTTT,CASRITNTNTGELFF
NA,TRBV21-1,13,NA,TRBJ2-1,TGTGCCAGCCTGGGGGGGGCCGGGAATGAGCAGTTCTTC,CASLGGAGNEQFF
NA,TRBV27,13,NA,TRBJ2-5,TGTGCCAGCAGTTCACTGGGGTTAGAGACCCAGTACTTC,CASSSLGLETQYF
NA,TRBV7-2,13,NA,TRBJ2-5,TGTGCCAGCAGGGGGGCCGGGTCCGAGACCCAGTACTTC,CASRGAGSETQYF
NA,TRBV6-8,20,TRBD2,TRBJ2-7,TGTGCCAGCAGTTATTGGGGACGGGAATTCGGGGGGGGCCCTCCCTACGAGCAGTACTTC,CASSYWGREFGGGPPYEQYF
NA,TRBV19,11,NA,TRBJ1-1,TGTGCCAGTAAAATTGGGAGTGAAGCTTTCTTT,CASKIGSEAFF
NA,TRBV19,13,TRBD1,TRBJ2-7,TGTGCCAGTAGTATACAGGGGGCCTACGAGCAGTACTTC,CASSIQGAYEQYF
NA,TRBV2,15,NA,TRBJ2-3,TGTGCCAGCAGTGAAGACCGCGGGGTCACAGATACGCAGTATTTT,CASSEDRGVTDTQYF
NA,TRBV7-9,13,NA,TRBJ1-2,TGTGCCAGCAGCTTAGCAGGAGCTTATGGCTACACCTTC,CASSLAGAYGYTF
NA,TRBV5-8,14,NA,TRBJ2-1,TGTGCCAGCAGCCGCTGGGGGTCCGGGAATGAGCAGTTCTTC,CASSRWGSGNEQFF
NA,TRBV6-5,14,NA,TRBJ1-6,TGTGCCAGCAGTTACTGGGGGGATAATTCACCCCTCCACTTT,CASSYWGDNSPLHF
NA,TRBV6-5,13,NA,TRBJ2-3,TGTGCCAGCAGCGGGTTGCGCACAGATACGCAGTATTTT,CASSGLRTDTQYF
NA,TRBV6-5,16,TRBD2,TRBJ2-7,TGTGCCAGCAGTTACTCGAGTAGCGGGAGAGTCTACGAGCAGTACTTC,CASSYSSSGRVYEQYF
NA,TRBV15,12,NA,TRBJ1-5,TGTGCCACCAGCATCGGGAATCAGCCCCAGCATTTT,CATSIGNQPQHF
NA,TRBV3-1/TRBV3-2,15,NA,TRBJ2-1,TGTGCCAGCAGCCAAGACGCGAGGGCCTACAATGAGCAGTTCTTC,CASSQDARAYNEQFF
NA,TRBV11-2,12,NA,TRBJ2-7,TGTGCCAGCAGCCCCCACCTGGGGGCGCAGTACTTC,CASSPHLGAQYF
NA,TRBV6-1,12,TRBD1,TRBJ2-1,TGTGCCAGCAGTGAAGGGGGGACAGGGAAGGTCTTC,CASSEGGTGKVF
NA,TRBV5-6,13,NA,TRBJ1-2,TGTGCCAGCAGCTCCACCAACAGACTGGACTACACCTTC,CASSSTNRLDYTF
NA,TRBV9,15,NA,TRBJ1-1,TGTGCCAGCAGCGCAGGCGGATTTATGAACACTGAAGCTTTCTTT,CASSAGGFMNTEAFF
NA,TRBV7-2,16,NA,TRBJ1-6,TGTGCCAGCAGCCTCCGGCGGGGTTTTAATAATTCACCCCTCCACTTT,CASSLRRGFNNSPLHF
few,TRBV6-9,13,NA,TRBJ1-5,TGTGCCAGCACTCGGGGGGACAATCAGCCCCAGCATTTT,CASTRGDNQPQHF
NA,TRBV4-2,18,NA,TRBJ2-6,TGTGCCAGCAGCACCGAGGCCAGGGGACCTGGTAGGGCCAACGTCCTGACTTTC,CASSTEARGPGRANVLTF
NA,TRBV3-1/TRBV3-2,15,NA,TRBJ2-2,TGTGCCAGCAGCCCGACCGAGACGGGCACCGGGGAGCTGTTTTTT,CASSPTETGTGELFF
few,TRBV4-2,13,NA,TRBJ2-7,TGTGCCAGCAGCCAAGAGGCAGTCTACGAGCAGTACTTC,CASSQEAVYEQYF
NA,TRBV11-2,18,NA,TRBJ1-1,TGTGCCAGCAGCCGTACGTGGGCGTCAGGGCTAAGGCGGACTGAAGCTTTCTTT,CASSRTWASGLRRTEAFF
NA,TRBV13,17,TRBD2,TRBJ2-3,TGTGCCAGCAGCGCCAAACTCGGGACTAGCGGGAGAGATACGCAGTATTTT,CASSAKLGTSGRDTQYF
NA,TRBV5-1,14,NA,TRBJ1-2,TGCGCCAGCAGCGCTGGCAGACAGAACTATGGCTACACCTTC,CASSAGRQNYGYTF
NA,TRBV11-2,13,TRBD2,TRBJ2-1,TGTGCCAGCAGCTTAGAACTAGCGGATGAGCAGTTCTTC,CASSLELADEQFF
once,TRBV28,16,TRBD1,TRBJ1-5,TGTGCCAGCAGTAAGACAGGGGGCAGAGGCAATCAGCCCCAGCATTTT,CASSKTGGRGNQPQHF
NA,TRBV6-5,15,TRBD2,TRBJ2-1,TGTGCCACGGGCCGTGGACTAGCGTTGAGGAATGAGCAGTTCTTC,CATGRGLALRNEQFF
NA,TRBV5-1,18,TRBD2,TRBJ2-1,TGCGCCAGCAGCTTGTCTAGCGGGAGGGCCAACACTAACAATGAGCAGTTCTTC,CASSLSSGRANTNNEQFF
NA,TRBV7-6,14,NA,TRBJ2-7,TGTGCCAGCAGCCCTGGGACGCCCTCCTTGGAGCAGTACTTC,CASSPGTPSLEQYF
few,TRBV11-2,16,NA,TRBJ2-3,TGTGCCAGCAGCTTAATCAAAGGACGAAACACAGATACGCAGTATTTT,CASSLIKGRNTDTQYF
NA,TRBV5-5,16,TRBD2,TRBJ2-7,TGTGCCAGCAGCTTGGTAGCTAGCGGATACTCCTACGAGCAGTACTTC,CASSLVASGYSYEQYF